The entry that follows covers one T cell receptor (beta chain) sequence. Antigen: not known. Deep-level settings were used for running the assay. The repertoire was sequenced with immunoSEQ multiplex PCR; TCRdb's copy has only in-frame clones and lacks some. The sample has 2 million to 2.5 million clones, about 90% seen once; the top ten hold 0.3% to 0.4%. Trimming took 4 bases from V and 11 from J, leaving 12 bases between them. The CDR3 loop spans 13 amino acids. Germline V gene sequence: CDR1 MNHEY, CDR2 SMNVEV (reference sequence). The sample belongs to a study of shared clonotypes between healthy human individuals. The study, taken as a whole, reports: Naive CD4 clonotypes were shared across several donors at about 5.3%.

The rearrangement joins TRBV27 to TRBJ2-6, with D perhaps given as TRBD1 or TRBD2 (5 bases each). Sequenced material: naive CD4+ T cells from PBMCs. Subset noted: CD45RA+ positively selected. The origin of this receptor is a man aged 18 to 30 in good health. Some clones in this sample may be carry-over from other donors' samples. CDR3 sequence: CASSSGAQYVLTF. In DNA form, the CDR3 reads TGTGCCAGCAGTTCCGGGGCTCAATACGTCCTGACTTTC.